This T cell receptor (beta chain) was found in a study of T cells after yellow fever vaccination (dated by TCRdb to the late 2010s). As for the study more broadly: The SMART-Seq v4 Ultra Low Input RNA kit was used to prepare libraries from fractions with low cell numbers. To follow T-cell clones before and after both primary and booster YFV17D yellow fever vaccination, bulk TCR alpha and beta repertoires underwent longitudinal sequencing. Blood was drawn at multiple timepoints before and after primary and secondary immunization, with bulk PBMC replicates and cell subsets isolated. The cohort comprised two healthy male donors, one aged 18 to 30 and one aged 30 to 40 years.

The sample was run on an Illumina NovaSeq 6000. TCR cDNA was synthesized by 5'RACE template switching, which introduced a universal primer site and unique molecular identifiers. cDNA synthesis was primed from both the TCR alpha and TCR beta constant segments. Two PCR steps were used to amplify libraries, with sample barcodes and sequencing adapters being added in the second step. Sequencing of the libraries was done on either Illumina HiSeq 2500 (2x100 bp) or NovaSeq (2x150 bp). The source study handled its data this way. MIGEC was used to demultiplex reads and collapse the reads into UMI consensus sequences, and MiXCR was used for V(D)J alignment. Vaccine-responding clonotypes were identified with edgeR using replicate PBMC samples, with FDR below 0.01 and a log2 fold change above 5 up to day 15 being required. Bulk clonotypes were assigned CD4 or CD8 identity according to which sequenced CD4 or CD8 repertoire held them at higher abundance. Through fastp at Q25 and MiXCR, TCRdb rebuilt clones from the public reads, retaining in-frame beta chains. Entries that share a CDR3 protein sequence are merged under the most common genes and DNA. These V and J calls are TCRdb output, not the study's own analysis. For this sample the table gives 200,000 to 250,000 distinct CDR3 sequences, of which 3.2% were detected only once. Under 3.5% of the sample lies in the top ten.

Counted from cysteine to phenylalanine, this CDR3 has 15 amino acids. Kept here is only the CDR3 DNA, which spans 45 bases and is read in frame from base 1. The germline V gene yields SQVTM for CDR1 and ANQGSEA for CDR2. V is reduced by 2 bases and J by 0 bases, leaving a spacing of 11 bases between them. This clonotype was seen repeatedly, ten times or more. Its antigen is currently not known. The sample holds no much larger clone one base away, and base qualities are not on file. The full study reports these points: A small fraction of clonotypes showed up in both the CD4 and CD8 compartments, probably as a result of convergent recombination. Computational filtering was required because FACS-sorted repertoires could contain abundant contaminating clonotypes from the bulk population. Compared with the primary T-cell response, the secondary T-cell response was faster but weaker, reaching its peak on day 5 rather than on day 15. After the booster, most clones that had expanded after primary vaccination were detected again (roughly 96% of CD4 and around nine tenths of CD8), suggesting broad maintenance of memory. Only two donors were included in the study, so the extent to which the findings can be generalized is limited.

The label giving this sample's treatment or condition can be read as: live attenuated yellow fever vaccine strain. A standard Ficoll-Paque protocol was used to isolate PBMCs from peripheral blood. Dynabeads CD4 and CD8 positive selection kits were used to isolate CD4 and CD8 T-cell fractions. TriZol was used to extract RNA from bulk PBMCs, CD4 and CD8 fractions, and dextramer-positive and dextramer-negative fractions. Sample: CD4+ T cells sorted from PBMCs, taken 10 days after the yellow fever booster vaccination. The chain is made from TRBV29-1 and TRBJ2-1; a tentative D call is TRBD2 (5 bases match). This TCR was sampled from a man aged 18 to 35 who received the YFV17D yellow fever vaccine. The nucleotide sequence is given as TGCAGCGTTGAATTGGGAGCAAACTCCTACAATGAGCAGTTCTTC. Its translation reads: CSVELGANSYNEQFF.